This paragraph covers one T cell receptor (beta chain) sequence. This receptor's antigen is unknown. The V end loses 0 bases and the J end loses 8 bases, and a stretch of 17 bases separates them. CDR1 and CDR2 are read off the germline V gene as LGHNA and YNFKEQ. Taken from cysteine to phenylalanine, the CDR3 has 16 residues. Here the CDR3 DNA is all that survives: 48 bases in frame from base 1. The sample comes from a study of cytomegalovirus exposure and HLA in healthy donors (TCRdb year 2017). About the full investigation: An earlier analysis of around 600 of the donors reported 250 to 300 Gb of sequence data and some 120 million unique TCR beta sequences from 150 million to 200 million T cells. To decide whether each TCR beta V gene segment behaved as functional or pseudogenic, an earlier analysis of approximately 590 of the donors relied on high-throughput TCR beta sequencing. Rather than using new phenotypic data, the later analysis identified candidate immune exposures from TCR beta sequences and from how often those sequences occurred across donors. Class I and class II HLA loci were covered by the typing at four-digit resolution. Alongside the repertoire data, information on donor age, sex, ethnicity and CMV serostatus was compiled. On average, 235,054 unique TCR beta nucleotide sequences were sequenced per donor among some 430 genotyped donors of the cohort, with roughly 18% of those sequences being non-productive. The number of typed donors differed by locus: about 620-640 for A, B, C, DRB1 and DQB1; 500 to 550 for DQA1; approximately 600 for DPA1; and roughly 490 for DPB1. The study was designed to test whether signatures of past pathogen exposure could be identified by cataloging public T cell receptors. A later analysis re-analyzed previously published TCR beta repertoires from roughly 690 donors and added high-resolution HLA genotyping to study TCR occurrence patterns. About 300 gigabases of sequencing data and tens of millions of unique TCR sequences were included in an early release covering roughly 600 HLA-typed donors. Every discovery cohort repertoire had been produced on one sequencing platform. Besides the first cohort of approximately 710 subjects, a separate validation cohort made up of around 120 different subjects was used. The study combined high-throughput TCR immunosequencing, statistical association of individual TCRs with disease status, and machine learning to predict cytomegalovirus infection status. Among the roughly 400 genotyped donors, more than 70% belonged to the genetic ancestry cluster associated with self-reported Caucasian donors. The study used immunosequencing to profile the T cell repertoires of approximately 640 subjects and linked those repertoires to cytomegalovirus serostatus. Genome-wide SNP genotypes for about 55% of the roughly 670 donors were used in a later genetic analysis, which treated that subset as a discovery cohort. About five DR-DQ haplotypes were treated as single units for association and clustering because of strong linkage in the cohort. Broad study findings and their caveats: A few of the identified cytomegalovirus-associated TCR beta chains were confirmed in vitro to be specific for cytomegalovirus antigens. A further reported finding was that TCR beta sequences accurately predicted the HLA-A and HLA-B alleles for most subjects in the first cohort. At a false discovery rate of 0.05, a later analysis linked roughly 17,000 TCR beta sequences to specific HLA alleles. A group of highly shared sequence variants was considered likely to be a technical artifact of the sequencing pipeline. A later analysis reported that several top co-occurrence clusters appeared linked to parvovirus B19, influenza, CMV and Epstein-Barr virus. Only TCR beta chains were sequenced in this cohort, and the absence of alpha or paired-chain data limited detectable features. Compared with equally common non-associated chains, HLA-associated TCR beta chains in a later analysis were more clonally expanded and had lower generation probabilities. When HLA alleles, especially DR and DQ, strongly co-occurred, TCR associations were difficult to assign to individual alleles. Because HLA typing was unavailable for some donors at each locus, only the typed subset was used in association tests. Linkage disequilibrium might explain the correlated functional status among segregating V segments, but an unknown experimental factor could not be ruled out. Most CMV-associated TCR beta chains appeared to be HLA-restricted in a later analysis, and the HLA associations seemed to be driven largely by CMV exposure. Broadly in line with IMGT annotations, most TCR beta V segments showed up in productive rearrangements about 90% or about 30% of the time in an earlier analysis of several hundred of the donors. V-gene and J-gene trimming of TCR beta chains was associated with a missense DCLRE1C variant in a later genetic analysis, and the association was replicated in an independent cohort. Immune exposure information for the cohort was limited to CMV serostatus. The classifier was reported to diagnose cytomegalovirus status with high specificity and sensitivity in both the original and validation cohorts. Compared with the approximately 670-donor mean, donors in an Asian-associated ancestry cluster had fewer N-insertions in productive TCRs, according to a later genetic analysis. Because counts were too low, about 18 rarely observed V segments, including chromosome 9 orphons, were excluded from the earlier analysis of some 590 of the donors. In a later analysis, the rate of TCR association differed among HLA loci, with DRB1 alleles having the most associated TCRs and HLA-C alleles having the fewest. The presence/absence analyses assumed that sequencing depth was roughly uniform across donors, and that assumption may not be true. The 87-base-pair reads could not distinguish some IMGT-functional V segments, including TRBV6-2 and TRBV6-3, so those segments were excluded. Most TCR sequences were observed very rarely across donors, whereas some public TCRs were present in many individuals. According to the authors, the approach could potentially be generalized to other disease states and immunological phenotypes. The study gave a list of 150 to 200 TCR beta chains associated with cytomegalovirus.

The cohort was made up of under 800 healthy bone marrow donors. At the time of sampling, all cohort members were nominally healthy, though unrecorded immune exposures were likely present. The donor tested CMV seropositive, placing the donor among the 289 seropositive members of the cohort. Each donor provided a peripheral blood sample, and peripheral blood mononuclear cells were used for TCR beta sequencing. The Qiagen DNeasy Blood Extraction Kit was used to extract genomic DNA from the blood cell samples. Library preparation used the immunoSEQ multiplex PCR assay. For the multiplex PCR, a mixture combining 60 forward primers for TCR Vbeta segments and 13 reverse primers for TCR Jbeta segments was used. The CDR3 region of rearranged TCR beta genes was amplified from genomic DNA with a multiplex PCR assay. Amplified TCR beta libraries were sequenced as 87-base-pair reads on the Illumina HiSeq System. The authors' analysis ran thus. Across the 600 to 700 repertoires, a later analysis counted tens of millions of unique TCR beta chains, roughly 11 million of which were shared by at least two donors. To remove PCR and sequencing errors, raw reads were error-corrected and collapsed into unique sequences using a nearest-neighbor algorithm that merged closely related sequences. Alignment of CDR3 sequences to IMGT reference sequences was used to assign V, D and J gene segments. For a sequence to be retained, at least a six-nucleotide match to both a V gene segment and a J gene segment was required. A rearrangement was called productive if the CDR3 had no stop codons and remained in frame with V and J, and every other rearrangement was called non-productive. Following IMGT convention, CDR3 was defined as the stretch from the second conserved V-encoded cysteine to the conserved J-encoded phenylalanine. The earlier analysis of a few hundred of the donors excluded any sequence lacking an unambiguous match to a single V gene segment. In an earlier analysis of approximately 590 of the donors, a V segment was called functional when productive rearrangements were above 56.7%, and segregating when the standard deviation between donors exceeded 5%. A statistical classification framework was developed to diagnose cytomegalovirus status using the catalog of TCR beta chain sequences. A later analysis assigned V and J genes by comparing TCR nucleotide sequences with IMGT/GENE-DB human TR gene sequences. In a later analysis, CDR3 sequences and most-parsimonious VDJ recombination scenarios were assigned using the TCRdist pipeline. In a later analysis, each TCR beta chain was defined by its CDR3 amino acid sequence together with its V-gene family, and reads lacking a unique V-gene family were excluded. In a later analysis, around 600 highly shared, low-generation-probability nucleotide sequences were removed to address suspected cross-contamination and a sequencing artifact. In a later analysis, a clonal expansion index for each public chain was calculated from normalized within-repertoire ranks of inferred template counts. In a later analysis, generation probabilities were computed using a VDJ recombination model fitted to out-of-frame rearrangements, and the results were checked against IGoR. Hypergeometric tests were used in a later analysis to score TCR-TCR, TCR-HLA and TCR-CMV co-occurrence, with a repertoire-size bias correction applied to the TCR pairs. False discovery rates were estimated in a later analysis by permuting HLA or CMV assignments 20 times. In a later analysis, co-occurring TCRs were grouped using DBSCAN, with TCRdist sequence similarity added in when clustering inside HLA-allele-positive subsets. Repertoires with fewer than 30,000 or more than 120,000 public chains, plus five repertoires with anomalous nucleotide sharing, were excluded from co-occurrence clustering. Imported from immuneACCESS, the table was reduced by TCRdb to in-frame sequences with V and J called. These copies leave out some clones; in studies compared against another copy, an unresolved V gene accounts for under half, and the cause of the remainder is not known. V, J and clone size reflect that table, while D and trimming were determined from the DNA. This sample's table contains about 210,000 clones. Around 0.95% of the sample is held by the ten biggest clonotypes.

The sample was PBMCs. The V gene is TRBV4-2 and the J gene is TRBJ2-1; the D gene is unclear. The source is a woman in her thirties in good health and CMV-seropositive. The CDR3 has the sequence CASSQEATRRFDEQFF. The nucleotide sequence reads TGTGCCAGCAGCCAAGAGGCGACACGCAGGTTCGATGAGCAGTTCTTC.